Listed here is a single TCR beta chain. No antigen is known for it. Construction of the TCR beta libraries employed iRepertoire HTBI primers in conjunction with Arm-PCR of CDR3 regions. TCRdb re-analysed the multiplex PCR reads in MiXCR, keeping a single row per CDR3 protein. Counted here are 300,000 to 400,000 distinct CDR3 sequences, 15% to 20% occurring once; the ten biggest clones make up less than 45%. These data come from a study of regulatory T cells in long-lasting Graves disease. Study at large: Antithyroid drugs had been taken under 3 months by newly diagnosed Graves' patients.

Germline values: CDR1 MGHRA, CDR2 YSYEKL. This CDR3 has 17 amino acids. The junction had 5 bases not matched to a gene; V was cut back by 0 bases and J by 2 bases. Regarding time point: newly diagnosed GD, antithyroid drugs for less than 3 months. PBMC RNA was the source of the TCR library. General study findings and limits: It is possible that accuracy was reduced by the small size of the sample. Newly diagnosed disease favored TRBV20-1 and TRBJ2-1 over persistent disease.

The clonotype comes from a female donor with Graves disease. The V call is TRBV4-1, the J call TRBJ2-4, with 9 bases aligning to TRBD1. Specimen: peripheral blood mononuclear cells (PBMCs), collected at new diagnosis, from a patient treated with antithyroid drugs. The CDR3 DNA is TGCGCCAGCAGCCAAGAGACAGGGGGTCTAACCAAAAACATTCAGTACTTC. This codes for CASSQETGGLTKNIQYF.